The T cell receptor (beta chain) described here comes from a study of T-cell memory formation after mild COVID-19 (dated by TCRdb to the early 2020s). As for the study more broadly: TCR sequence clusters from the two donors were found to be largely donor specific. The cohort was made up of two young adult volunteers, one female and one male, who were previously healthy. In two donors, T-cell clones that expanded and contracted after mild COVID-19 were followed by sequencing TCRalpha and TCRbeta repertoires longitudinally.

Data came from an Illumina NovaSeq 6000. cDNA libraries for TCRalpha and TCRbeta were prepared by 5'RACE using constant-segment primers, with sample barcodes and unique molecular identifiers added. RNA was extracted from every sample with Trizol reagent. The libraries were amplified in two PCR steps, and the second step added a second sample barcode and Illumina TruSeq adapters. Sequencing of libraries was performed on an Illumina NovaSeq with 2 x 150 bp paired-end reads. The authors' analysis ran thus. With migec v1.2.7, reads were demultiplexed and then collapsed into UMI-guided consensus sequences. With mixcr v2.1.11, UMI consensuses were aligned to TRA and TRB V and J templates and assembled into clonotypes. A clonotype was counted as expanded or contracted only when both edgeR and NoisET called the clonotype significant, with the noise models trained on biological replicates. For edgeR calls, the cutoffs were a false discovery rate-adjusted p below 0.01 and a log2 fold-change threshold of 1. As an exploratory analysis of dynamics, max-normalized trajectories of the 1000 most abundant clonotypes were examined with PCA combined with hierarchical clustering. Each responding clone was given a CD4 or CD8 phenotype based on the CD4+ and CD8+ repertoires, which had been sequenced separately. The raw public data were reprocessed by TCRdb itself: fastp quality trimming at Q25, MiXCR clonotype calling, in-frame beta chains only. Records with the same CDR3 protein are collapsed into one entry carrying the most frequent genes and DNA. V and J calls and clone size were set by TCRdb, not the authors. The sample has about 390,000 distinct CDR3 sequences on record, 16% of them singletons. In total, the top ten clones hold under 25% of the sample.

General study outcomes and caveats: Only two mild cases were covered in the study, and larger cohorts including severe cases with pre-infection samples were considered necessary. Contracting CD4+ clones were located mainly in the CM and EM memory subsets, whereas CD8+ clones were found to be enriched in EMRA. From day 15 to 85, contracting clones showed balanced CD4/CD8 phenotypes, whereas a second wave of clones that expanded from day 15 to 37 leaned towards CD4+. SARS-CoV-2 specificity was not confirmed for the second-wave clones peaking on day 37. Some responding clones were found in pre-infection memory, which suggests that pre-existing cross-reactive memory T cells took part in the SARS-CoV-2 response.

Ficoll-Paque density gradient centrifugation was used to isolate PBMCs. Remarks on this clonotype: The antigen it recognizes is unknown. The input lacks base qualities; no much larger clone sits a single base away.

Sequenced material: PBMCs or a T cell subset sorted from them (not recorded which). The TCR was taken from a man aged 18-30 years who had mild COVID-19 (a few samples of this study predate the infection). The sample titles of this study are shuffled in the database, so cell type and time point are left out; the donor was told from shared clones.

The CDR3 is CASSPPVDTQYF. The nucleotides are TGTGCCAGCAGCCCGCCGGTGGATACGCAGTATTTT. Recombination connected TRBV7-9 to TRBJ2-3, with the D gene not confidently named. The CDR3 spans 12 residues, from the cysteine through the phenylalanine. Just CDR3 DNA is preserved here, 36 bases in frame from base 1. The V and J ends are trimmed by 5 bases and 6 bases, leaving 9 bases between them. Reading the germline V gene (reference sequence) gives CDR1 SEHNR and CDR2 FQNEAQ.